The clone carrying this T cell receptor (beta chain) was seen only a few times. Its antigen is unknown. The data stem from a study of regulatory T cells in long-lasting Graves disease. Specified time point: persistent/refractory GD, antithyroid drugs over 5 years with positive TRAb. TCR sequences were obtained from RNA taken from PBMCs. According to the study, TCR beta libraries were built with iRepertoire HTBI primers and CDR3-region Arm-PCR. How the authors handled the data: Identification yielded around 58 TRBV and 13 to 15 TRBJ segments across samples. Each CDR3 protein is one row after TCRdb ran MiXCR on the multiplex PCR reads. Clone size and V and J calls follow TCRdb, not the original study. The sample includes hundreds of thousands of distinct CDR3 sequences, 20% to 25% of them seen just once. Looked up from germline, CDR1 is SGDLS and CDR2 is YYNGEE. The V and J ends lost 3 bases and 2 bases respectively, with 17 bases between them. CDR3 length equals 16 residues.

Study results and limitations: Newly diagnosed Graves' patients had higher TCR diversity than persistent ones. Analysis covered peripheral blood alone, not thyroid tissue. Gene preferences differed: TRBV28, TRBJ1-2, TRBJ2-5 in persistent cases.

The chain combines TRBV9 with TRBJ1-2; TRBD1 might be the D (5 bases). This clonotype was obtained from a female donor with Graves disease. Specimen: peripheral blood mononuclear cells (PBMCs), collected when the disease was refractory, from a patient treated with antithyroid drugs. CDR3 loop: CASSARTGLLNYGYTF. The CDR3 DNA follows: TGTGCCAGCAGCGCCCGTACAGGCCTCCTCAACTATGGCTACACCTTC.